This T cell receptor (beta chain) was captured by sequencing in a study of shared clonotypes between healthy human individuals. CD45RO-negative, CCR7-positively selected cells formed the naive CD8 fraction, excluding terminally differentiated effector memory CD45RA+ cells. Study donors comprised healthy, HIV-negative adults devoid of recent acute infection or vaccination. Each replicate PCR on the sorted subsets used about 220 ng DNA (about 30,000 T cell genomes). Sequencing used immunoSEQ multiplex PCR; TCRdb keeps in-frame clones, though not all of them. This table has about 580,000 clones, 98% appearing once. Whole-study results and caveats: Despite large depth, sorted-subset datasets appeared incompletely sequenced. Depth of sequencing was expected to influence donor clonotype sharing.

Comment on this clone: Its matching antigen is unknown.

After removal of 5 bases from V and 2 bases from J, the junction contained 6 bases not matched to a gene. The CDR3 extends over 16 amino acids. In germline, CDR1 is SEHNR, CDR2 FQNEAQ (reference sequence). The chain joins TRBV7-9 to TRBJ2-2; 9 bases are shared with TRBD1. The clonotype originates from a man younger than 40 in good health. Sample: naive CD8+ T cells sorted from blood. The CDR3 loop is CASSNMDRGNTGELFF. The CDR3 coding sequence is TGTGCCAGCAGCAACATGGACAGGGGCAACACCGGGGAGCTGTTTTTT.